Sequencing of this T cell receptor beta chain was carried out in a study of cytomegalovirus exposure and HLA in healthy donors. Study results and limitations: In a later analysis, TCR beta V- and J-gene trimming showed a link to a missense DCLRE1C variant. Sequencing probably produced one cluster of sequence variants that were highly shared.

Germline V gene data show CDR1 as SEHNR and CDR2 as FQNEAQ (reference sequence). The CDR3 contains 14 residues. With 2 bases removed from V and 6 bases from J, the gap between germline ends came to 13 bases. Healthy bone marrow donors made up the donors. Worth noting for this clone: Its antigen is not known.

Use of 60 Vbeta and 13 Jbeta primers characterized the PCR. TCRdb's copy holds only in-frame clones and misses some; the assay was immunoSEQ multiplex PCR. This table has over 40,000 clones, roughly 76% appearing once. This rearrangement joins TRBV7-9 to TRBJ1-1; D not resolved. The receptor was isolated from a man younger than 40 in good health and CMV-seronegative. Sequencing used PBMCs. The CDR3 sequence: CASSLSLLRPEAFF. DNA for the CDR3: TGTGCCAGCAGCTTAAGCCTGCTTCGCCCTGAAGCTTTCTTT.